The subject of this entry is one T cell receptor beta chain. Its cognate antigen is unknown. CDR3 length equals 14 residues. With V trimmed by 5 bases and J by 4 bases, 8 bases remained unmatched. Per germline, CDR1 SQVTM and CDR2 ANQGSEA. This specimen comes from a study of shared clonotypes between healthy human individuals. The study, taken as a whole, reports: Clonotype sharing levels among donors were expected to vary with sequencing depth. The low donor count limited represented genetic and exposure-history diversity.

Sequencing was performed with immunoSEQ multiplex PCR; in TCRdb, only in-frame clones are kept and a portion is missing. Among about 2.1 million clones listed, roughly 95% were seen once. CD45RO-negative cells were positively selected for CCR7, leaving out terminally differentiated effector memory CD45RA+ cells. This clonotype was obtained from a man aged 18 to 29 in good health. Some clones in this sample may be carry-over from other donors' samples. The rearrangement uses TRBV29-1 and TRBJ1-1; 9 bases fit TRBD1. The source material was naive CD8+ T cells from PBMCs. DNA for the CDR3: TGCAGCGTTCAGTCACAGGGGGCTTTCACTGAAGCTTTCTTT. This gives the protein CSVQSQGAFTEAFF. Full variable domain (rest looked up from reference TRBV29-1 and TRBJ1-1): SAVISQKPSRDICQRGTSLTIQCQVDSQVTMMFWYRQQPGQSLTLIATANQGSEATYESGFVIDKFPISRPNLTFSTLTVSNMSPEDSSIYLCSVQSQGAFTEAFFGQGTRLTVV.